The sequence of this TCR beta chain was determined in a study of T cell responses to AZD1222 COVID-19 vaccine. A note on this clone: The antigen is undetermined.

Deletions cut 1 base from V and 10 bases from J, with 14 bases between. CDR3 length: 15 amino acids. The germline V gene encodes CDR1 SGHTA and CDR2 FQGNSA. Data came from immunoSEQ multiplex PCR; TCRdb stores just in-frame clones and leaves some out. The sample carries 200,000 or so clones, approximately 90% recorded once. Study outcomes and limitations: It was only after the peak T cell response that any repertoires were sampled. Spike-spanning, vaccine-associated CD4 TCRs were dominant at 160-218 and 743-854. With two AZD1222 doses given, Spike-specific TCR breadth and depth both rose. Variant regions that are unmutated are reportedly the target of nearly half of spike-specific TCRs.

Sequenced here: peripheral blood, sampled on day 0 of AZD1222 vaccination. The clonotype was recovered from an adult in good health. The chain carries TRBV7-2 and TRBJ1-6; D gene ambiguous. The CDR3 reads CASSLGSRSSSPLHF. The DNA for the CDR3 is TGTGCCAGCAGCTTAGGGTCTCGAAGTTCCTCACCCCTCCACTTT.